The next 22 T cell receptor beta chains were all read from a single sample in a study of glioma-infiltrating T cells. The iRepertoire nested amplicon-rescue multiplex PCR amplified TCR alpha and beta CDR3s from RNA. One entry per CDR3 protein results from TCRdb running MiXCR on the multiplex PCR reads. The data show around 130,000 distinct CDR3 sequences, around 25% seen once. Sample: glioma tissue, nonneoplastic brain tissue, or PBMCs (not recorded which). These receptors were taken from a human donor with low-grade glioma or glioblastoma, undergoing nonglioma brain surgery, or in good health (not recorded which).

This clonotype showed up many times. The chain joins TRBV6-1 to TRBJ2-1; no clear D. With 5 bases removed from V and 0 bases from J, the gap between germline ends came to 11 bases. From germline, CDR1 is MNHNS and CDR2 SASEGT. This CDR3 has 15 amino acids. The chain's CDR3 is CASSPFESSYNEQFF. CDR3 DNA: TGTGCCAGCAGTCCGTTCGAGAGCTCCTACAATGAGCAGTTCTTC.

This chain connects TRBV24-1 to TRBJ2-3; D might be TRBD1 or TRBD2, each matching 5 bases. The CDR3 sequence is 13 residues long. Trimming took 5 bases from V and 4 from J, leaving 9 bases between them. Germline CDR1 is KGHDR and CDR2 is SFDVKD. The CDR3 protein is CATSGVGADTQYF. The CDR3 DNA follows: TGTGCCACCAGTGGTGTGGGGGCAGATACGCAGTATTTT.

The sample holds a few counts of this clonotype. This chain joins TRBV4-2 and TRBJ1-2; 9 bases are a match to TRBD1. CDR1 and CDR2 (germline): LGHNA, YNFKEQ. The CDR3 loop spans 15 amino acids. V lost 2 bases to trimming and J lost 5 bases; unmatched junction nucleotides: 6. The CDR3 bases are TGTGCCAGCAGCCAACTAGGGACAGGGATGTATGGCTACACCTTC. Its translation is CASSQLGTGMYGYTF.

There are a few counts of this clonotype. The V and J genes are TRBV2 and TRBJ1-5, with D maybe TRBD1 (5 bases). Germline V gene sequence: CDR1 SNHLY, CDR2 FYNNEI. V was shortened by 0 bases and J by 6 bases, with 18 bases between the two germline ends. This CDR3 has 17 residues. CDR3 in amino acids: CASSEAITGARGQPQHF. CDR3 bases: TGTGCCAGCAGTGAAGCCATCACCGGGGCAAGAGGTCAGCCCCAGCATTTT.

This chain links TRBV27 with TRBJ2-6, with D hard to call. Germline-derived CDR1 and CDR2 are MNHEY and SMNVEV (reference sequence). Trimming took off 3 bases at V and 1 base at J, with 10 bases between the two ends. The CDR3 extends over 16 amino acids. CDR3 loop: CASSFSAFSGANVLTF. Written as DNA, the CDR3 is TGTGCCAGCAGTTTCTCGGCTTTTTCTGGGGCCAACGTCCTGACTTTC.

CDR3 bases: TGTGCCACCAGTGACGAACAGGGTTTTGGAGAGACCCAGTACTTC. This sequence encodes CATSDEQGFGETQYF. The chain joins TRBV24-1 to TRBJ2-5; D might be TRBD1 (6 bases). Germline-derived CDR1 and CDR2 are KGHDR and SFDVKD. The V and J ends lost 4 bases and 4 bases respectively, with 15 bases between them. The CDR3 is made up of 15 amino acids.

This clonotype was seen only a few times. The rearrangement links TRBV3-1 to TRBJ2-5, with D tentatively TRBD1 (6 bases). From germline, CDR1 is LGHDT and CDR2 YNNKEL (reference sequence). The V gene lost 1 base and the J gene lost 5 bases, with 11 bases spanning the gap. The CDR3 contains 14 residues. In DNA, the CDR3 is TGTGCCAGCAGCCAAGCGACAGGTGGGGAGACCCAGTACTTC. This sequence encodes CASSQATGGETQYF.

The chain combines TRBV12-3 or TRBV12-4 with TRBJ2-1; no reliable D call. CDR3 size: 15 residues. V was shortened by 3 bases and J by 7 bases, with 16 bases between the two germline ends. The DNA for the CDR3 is TGTGCCAGCAGTTTGATGAAGGCCCGGCGGAATGAGCAGTTCTTC. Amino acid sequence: CASSLMKARRNEQFF.

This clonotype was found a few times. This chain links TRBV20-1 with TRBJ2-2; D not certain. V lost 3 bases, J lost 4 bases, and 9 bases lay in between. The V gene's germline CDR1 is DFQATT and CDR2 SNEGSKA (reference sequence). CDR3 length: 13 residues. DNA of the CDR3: TGCAGTGCTAGGCCGGATCGCACCGGGGAGCTGTTTTTT. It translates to CSARPDRTGELFF.

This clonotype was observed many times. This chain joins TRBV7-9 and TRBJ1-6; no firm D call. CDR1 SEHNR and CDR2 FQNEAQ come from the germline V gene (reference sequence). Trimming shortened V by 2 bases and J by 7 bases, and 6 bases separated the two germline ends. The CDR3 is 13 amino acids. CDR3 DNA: TGTGCCAGCAGCTTAACACTCAATTCACCCCTCCACTTT. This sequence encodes CASSLTLNSPLHF.

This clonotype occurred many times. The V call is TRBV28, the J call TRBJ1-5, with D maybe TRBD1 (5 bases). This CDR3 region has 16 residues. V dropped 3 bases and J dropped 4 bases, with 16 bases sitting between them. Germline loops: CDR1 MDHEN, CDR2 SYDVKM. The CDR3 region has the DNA TGTGCCAGCAGTTTGTCAGGGAAGGGTAAAAATCAGCCCCAGCATTTT. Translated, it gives CASSLSGKGKNQPQHF.

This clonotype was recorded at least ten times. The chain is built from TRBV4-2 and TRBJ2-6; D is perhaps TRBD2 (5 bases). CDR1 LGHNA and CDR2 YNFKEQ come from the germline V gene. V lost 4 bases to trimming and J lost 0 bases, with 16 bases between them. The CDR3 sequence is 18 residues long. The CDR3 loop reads CASSPPRGSGSGANVLTF. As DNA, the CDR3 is TGTGCCAGCAGCCCCCCCCGAGGGAGTGGCTCTGGGGCCAACGTCCTGACTTTC.

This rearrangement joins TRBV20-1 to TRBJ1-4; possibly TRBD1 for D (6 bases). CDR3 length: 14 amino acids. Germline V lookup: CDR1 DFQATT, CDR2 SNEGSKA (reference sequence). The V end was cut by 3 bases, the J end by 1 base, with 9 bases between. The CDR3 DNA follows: TGCAGTGCTAGTATACAGGGAACTAATGAAAAACTGTTTTTT. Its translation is CSASIQGTNEKLFF.

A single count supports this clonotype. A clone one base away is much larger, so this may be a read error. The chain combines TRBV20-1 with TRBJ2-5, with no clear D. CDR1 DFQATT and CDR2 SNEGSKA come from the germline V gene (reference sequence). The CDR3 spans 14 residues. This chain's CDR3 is CSAREIKIQESQYF. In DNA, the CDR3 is TGCAGTGCTAGGGAAATAAAGATCCAAGAGTCCCAGTACTTC.

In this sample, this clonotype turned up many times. CDR3: CASSYILGGGETQYF. CDR3 DNA sequence: TGTGCCAGCAGTTACATTCTTGGGGGGGGAGAGACCCAGTACTTC. This chain uses TRBV6-6 with TRBJ2-5; 7 bases align to TRBD2. Germline assignment: CDR1 MNHNY and CDR2 SVGAGI (reference sequence). The V and J ends lost 2 bases and 4 bases, in that order; junction bases with no gene match: 7. This CDR3 has 15 residues.

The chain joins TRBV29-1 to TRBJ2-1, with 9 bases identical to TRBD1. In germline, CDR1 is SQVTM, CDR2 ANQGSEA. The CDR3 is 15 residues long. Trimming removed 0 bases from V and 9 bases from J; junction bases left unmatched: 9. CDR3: CSVEDSRDREFEQFF. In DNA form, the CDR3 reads TGCAGCGTTGAAGACTCCCGGGACAGGGAGTTTGAGCAGTTCTTC.

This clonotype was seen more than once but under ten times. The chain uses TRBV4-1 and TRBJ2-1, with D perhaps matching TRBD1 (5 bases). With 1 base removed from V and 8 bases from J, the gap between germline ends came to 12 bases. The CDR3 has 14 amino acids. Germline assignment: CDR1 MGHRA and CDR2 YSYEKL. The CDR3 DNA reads TGCGCCAGCAGCCAAGCCTTCGAACAGGATGAGCAGTTCTTC. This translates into CASSQAFEQDEQFF.

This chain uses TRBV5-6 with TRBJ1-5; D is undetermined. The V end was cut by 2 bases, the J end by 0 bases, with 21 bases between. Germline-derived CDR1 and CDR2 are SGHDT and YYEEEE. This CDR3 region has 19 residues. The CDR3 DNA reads TGTGCCAGCAGCTTCAGGTCTTCCGGCCCTTCCAATAGCAATCAGCCCCAGCATTTT. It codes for CASSFRSSGPSNSNQPQHF.

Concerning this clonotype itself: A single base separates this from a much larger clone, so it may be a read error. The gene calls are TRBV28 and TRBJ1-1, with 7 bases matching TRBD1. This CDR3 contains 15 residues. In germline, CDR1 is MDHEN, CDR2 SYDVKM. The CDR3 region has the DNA TGTGCCAGCAGTTCAACCCGAGGGGGCGGCACTGAAGATTTCTTT. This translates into CASSSTRGGGTEDFF.

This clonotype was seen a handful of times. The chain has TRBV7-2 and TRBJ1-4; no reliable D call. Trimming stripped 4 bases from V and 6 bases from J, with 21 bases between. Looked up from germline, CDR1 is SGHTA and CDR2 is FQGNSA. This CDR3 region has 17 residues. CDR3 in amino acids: CASSSSGGMSQDEKLFF. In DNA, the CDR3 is TGTGCCAGCAGCTCCTCTGGAGGGATGTCGCAGGATGAAAAACTGTTTTTT. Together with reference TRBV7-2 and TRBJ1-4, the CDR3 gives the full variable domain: GAGVSQSPSNKVTEKGKDVELRCDPISGHTALYWYRQSLGQGLEFLIYFQGNSAPDKSGLPSDRFSAERTGGSVSTLTIQRTQQEDSAVYLCASSSSGGMSQDEKLFFGSGTQLSVL.

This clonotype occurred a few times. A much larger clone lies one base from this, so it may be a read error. The CDR3 spells CATSGPWGQVDNQPQHF. CDR3 bases: TGTGCCACCAGCGGCCCATGGGGTCAAGTTGACAATCAGCCCCAGCATTTT. The chain links TRBV15 to TRBJ1-5; D gene unclear. Per the germline V gene, CDR1 is LNHNV and CDR2 is YYDKDF (reference sequence). V was trimmed by 5 bases and J by 3 bases, leaving 20 bases between them. This CDR3 contains 17 residues.

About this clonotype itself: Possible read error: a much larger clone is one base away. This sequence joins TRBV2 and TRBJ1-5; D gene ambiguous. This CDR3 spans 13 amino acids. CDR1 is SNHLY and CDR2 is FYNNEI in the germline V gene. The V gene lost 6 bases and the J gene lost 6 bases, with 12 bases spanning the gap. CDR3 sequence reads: CASSARPLQPQHF. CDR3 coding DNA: TGTGCCAGCAGCGCGAGACCCCTTCAGCCCCAGCATTTT.